These T cell receptor beta chains were read from a single sample in a study of blood T cell repertoires in COVID-19. Sequenced by immunoSEQ multiplex PCR; TCRdb stores in-frame clones only, minus some. The sample yields around 170,000 clones, approximately 86% seen once. Specimen: peripheral blood. The source is a man aged 45-60 years with active or convalescent COVID-19. CDR3s include the opening cysteine and the closing phenylalanine or tryptophan. D genes are given only for firm matches. Part of the rows lack a size; the others show once, few, many or a class for expanded clones.

>-|TRBV6-5|-|TRBJ1-6
CASSRAGPEEGALHF
>-|TRBV4-3|TRBD1|TRBJ2-3
CASSQAVPTGPSTDTQYF
>-|TRBV5-1|-|TRBJ2-3
CASSPDTPGSDTQYF
>-|TRBV7-3|-|TRBJ2-6
CASSLSDSGANVLTF
>-|TRBV4-1|TRBD2|TRBJ2-7
CASSQTTSGRYEQYF
>-|TRBV10-3|TRBD1|TRBJ2-3
CAINTRQGANTDTQYF
>-|TRBV6-1|TRBD2|TRBJ2-1
CASSDMSSGALRQFF
>-|TRBV25-1|TRBD1|TRBJ2-7
CASSGTGGPYEQYF
>-|TRBV11-3|TRBD1|TRBJ2-7
CASSSGQGPYEQYF
>once|TRBV5-1|TRBD2|TRBJ2-3
CASRSGGTADTQYF
>-|TRBV6-5|-|TRBJ2-7
CASTTAGPYEQYF
>-|TRBV7-7|-|TRBJ2-3
CASSVTTGSTDTQYF
>few|TRBV6-7|TRBD1|TRBJ2-1
CASHREGQGKGEQFF
>-|TRBV6-5|TRBD1|TRBJ2-7
CASSSSGTGYEQYF
>many|TRBV11-2|TRBD1|TRBJ1-4
CASSLGPSGTGYEKLFF
>-|TRBV25-1|TRBD1|TRBJ1-1
CASRDRGNTEAFF
>-|TRBV6-5|TRBD1|TRBJ1-6
CASSYVQGSEPLHF
>-|TRBV4-2|TRBD1|TRBJ1-5
CASSHGGQGAYDQPQHF
>-|TRBV7-9|TRBD1|TRBJ2-2
CASSQVGQGATGELFF
>-|TRBV11-2|TRBD1|TRBJ2-7
CASSRNRDSSYEQYF
>-|TRBV28|-|TRBJ1-4
CASSPQKGDGEELFF
>-|TRBV6-5|TRBD1|TRBJ1-5
CASSSGQGGQPQHF
>-|TRBV19|TRBD1|TRBJ1-2
CASSIPGQINYGYTF
>-|TRBV19|TRBD1|TRBJ2-7
CASSIRTGVYEQYF
>once|TRBV19|TRBD1|TRBJ1-1
CASRGTVSNTEAFF
>-|TRBV19|TRBD1|TRBJ1-1
CASRSSDRGEAFF
>-|TRBV7-3|-|TRBJ1-1
CASSLEPRNTEAFF
>-|TRBV24-1|-|TRBJ1-2
CATSDPREGGYTF
>few|TRBV5-4|-|TRBJ2-7
CASSLDQGSYEQYF
>-|TRBV27|TRBD1|TRBJ1-1
CASSGGDRDFGTEAFF
>-|TRBV6-5|TRBD2|TRBJ2-7
CASSSPGTSSSYEQYF
>few|TRBV19|-|TRBJ2-5
CASSIGPGSETQYF
>-|TRBV6-5|TRBD1|TRBJ1-2
CASSLTGFGGYTF
>-|TRBV19|TRBD1|TRBJ1-2
CASSTGDRIFYGYTF
>-|TRBV11-3|TRBD2|TRBJ2-5
CASSLGAGGNQETQYF
>-|TRBV9|TRBD1|TRBJ2-5
CASSSPDREETQYF
>-|TRBV7-6|TRBD2|TRBJ2-5
CASSLLAGHQETQYF
>once|TRBV7-7|TRBD2|TRBJ2-5
CASSRAGGKQETQYF
>-|TRBV9|TRBD2|TRBJ2-1
CASSTTSGGVYDEQFF
>once|TRBV5-1|TRBD1|TRBJ1-2
CASSTGTGANYGYTF
>-|TRBV11-1|TRBD2|TRBJ2-7
CASSLPAGGPVEQYF
>-|TRBV29-1|-|TRBJ2-5
CSAGQRQETQYF
>-|TRBV4-2|TRBD1|TRBJ2-3
CASSPIILHTPGQGNVFLTDTQYF
>once|TRBV18|-|TRBJ1-2
CASSTTTGTPGTGYTF
>-|TRBV27|-|TRBJ1-6
CASSRSGSGNSPLHF
>-|TRBV19|-|TRBJ1-3
CASSPPPGRAGNTIYF
>-|TRBV9|TRBD2|TRBJ2-1
CASSSSGERNEQFF